These 9 T cell receptor beta chains originate from one sample sequenced in a study of response to subunit inactivated influenza vaccine. One entry per CDR3 protein results from TCRdb running MiXCR on the RT-PCR reads. The sample lists about 480,000 distinct CDR3 sequences, 25% occurring once. The sample here was CD4+ T cells sorted from PBMCs, taken 5 days after vaccination. Source of these receptors: a man aged 50-59 years who received an inactivated influenza vaccine.

The CDR3 here is CASSSQWGNEQFF. The CDR3 DNA reads as TGTGCCAGCAGCTCCCAATGGGGCAATGAGCAGTTCTTC. The genes are TRBV7-3 and TRBJ2-1; the D is unclear. Germline values: CDR1 SGHTA, CDR2 FQGTGA. The V gene lost 4 bases and the J gene lost 6 bases, with 10 bases spanning the gap. This CDR3 has 13 residues.

The chain couples TRBV6-2 or TRBV6-3 to TRBJ2-7, with TRBD2 matching 13 bases. This CDR3 comprises 15 residues. V lost 7 bases to trimming and J lost 7 bases; unmatched junction nucleotides: 10. CDR1 is MNHEY, CDR2 SVGEGT, per germline. The CDR3, as DNA: TGTGCCAGCAACCGAGGACTAGCGGGAGTAGGAGAGCAGTACTTC. Translated, it gives CASNRGLAGVGEQYF.

This sequence joins TRBV11-2 and TRBJ1-1; D not certain. The length of the CDR3 is 15 residues. From germline, CDR1 is SGHAT and CDR2 FQNNGV. V was trimmed by 5 bases and J by 1 base, leaving 14 bases between them. CDR3 amino acids: CASSPAAPANTEAFF. The CDR3 DNA is TGTGCCAGCAGCCCCGCAGCACCAGCGAACACTGAAGCTTTCTTT.

This chain joins TRBV19 and TRBJ2-3; TRBD1 aligns across 8 bases. Germline-derived CDR1 and CDR2 are LNHDA and SQIVND (reference sequence). The CDR3 loop spans 14 amino acids. The J segment lost 1 base and the V segment lost 7 bases, leaving 4 bases of the junction unmatched. CDR3 sequence: CASNPTGGTDTQYF. The CDR3 DNA reads as TGTGCCAGTAATCCGACAGGGGGCACAGATACGCAGTATTTT.

This clonotype has only a few counts. The genes are TRBV5-6 and TRBJ2-5, with D perhaps TRBD2 (5 bases). V dropped 3 bases and J dropped 5 bases, with 23 bases sitting between them. Per the germline V gene, CDR1 is SGHDT and CDR2 is YYEEEE. There are 17 residues in the CDR3. Written as DNA, the CDR3 is TGTGCCAGCAGCTACCTAAAGATCCGGGAAATGGGGGAGACCCAGTACTTC. Its translation: CASSYLKIREMGETQYF.

The rearrangement uses TRBV2 and TRBJ2-3; D may match TRBD1 or TRBD2 (6 bases each). The V end was cut by 2 bases, the J end by 1 base, with 13 bases between. The germline CDR1 and CDR2 sequences are SNHLY and FYNNEI. This CDR3 has 16 amino acids. The CDR3 nucleotides are TGTGCCAGCAGTGAACGGTGGGGGGCTGGCACAGATACGCAGTATTTT. Encoded protein: CASSERWGAGTDTQYF.

The genes are TRBV20-1 and TRBJ2-3; no clear D. The germline gives CDR1 DFQATT, CDR2 SNEGSKA (reference sequence). Trimming stripped 1 base from V and 1 base from J, with 12 bases between. The CDR3 loop spans 15 amino acids. The CDR3 loop is CSARVRAPRTDTQYF. DNA for the CDR3: TGCAGTGCTAGAGTACGGGCCCCCCGCACAGATACGCAGTATTTT.

This chain uses TRBV7-8 with TRBJ2-7; D gene unclear. In germline, CDR1 is SGHVS, CDR2 FQNEAQ. There are 15 residues in the CDR3. Trimming left V 8 bases short and J 5 bases short, with 22 bases between. The CDR3 reads CASGKGRVGWNEQYF. CDR3 sequence (DNA): TGTGCCAGCGGAAAAGGTCGGGTAGGGTGGAACGAGCAGTACTTC.

This clonotype has a handful of counts. The rearrangement joins TRBV7-9 to TRBJ2-2; the match to TRBD1 covers 9 bases. CDR3 length equals 14 residues. V trimming: 5 bases; J trimming: 7 bases; junction bases outside the gene matches: 5. In germline, CDR1 is SEHNR, CDR2 FQNEAQ (reference sequence). CDR3 sequence reads: CASSTGTGIGELFF. The DNA for the CDR3 is TGTGCCAGCAGCACCGGGACAGGGATCGGGGAGCTGTTTTTT. The variable domain in full, completed from reference TRBV7-9 and TRBJ2-2, reads DTGVSQNPRHKITKRGQNVTFRCDPISEHNRLYWYRQTLGQGPEFLTYFQNEAQLEKSRLLSDRFSAERPKGSFSTLEIQRTEQGDSAMYLCASSTGTGIGELFFGEGSRLTVL.